Listed below are T cell receptor beta chains from one sample, sequenced in a study of T cell changes during pregnancy in multiple sclerosis. Repertoires were generated with immunoSEQ multiplex PCR, while TCRdb's copy carries only in-frame clones and drops some. The sample has tens of thousands of clones; just over 90% are singletons. The starting material was CD4+ T cells from peripheral blood mononuclear cells, obtained before pregnancy. The receptors derive from a female donor with multiple sclerosis, enrolled in a pregnancy study. CDR3s include the opening cysteine and the closing phenylalanine or tryptophan. D genes are given only for firm matches. Rows give clone size only sometimes, using once, few, many, or a class for an expanded clone.

J,size,D,V,DNA,CDR3
TRBJ1-1,-,-,TRBV5-4,TGTGCCAGCACCACGGCGGGGACTGAAGCTTTCTTT,CASTTAGTEAFF
TRBJ2-7,-,-,TRBV6-1,TGTGCCAGCAGTGCCCAGGGTCTGAGCTCCTACGAGCAGTACTTC,CASSAQGLSSYEQYF
TRBJ1-1,-,TRBD1,TRBV5-1,TGCGCCAGCAAAATAAGTAGGGGGCCCACTGAAGCTTTCTTT,CASKISRGPTEAFF
TRBJ1-5,-,-,TRBV19,TGTGCCAGTAGTAAAACCACGACAGGCATTAGCAATCAGCCCCAGCATTTT,CASSKTTTGISNQPQHF
TRBJ1-1,-,TRBD1,TRBV7-3,TGTGCCAGCAGCTTATCGACAGGGTTGAACACTGAAGCTTTCTTT,CASSLSTGLNTEAFF
TRBJ1-2,once,TRBD1,TRBV2,TGTGCCAGCAGTGAGGGGACAGGGGGCGCGGGAACTGGCTACACCTTC,CASSEGTGGAGTGYTF
TRBJ2-1,-,-,TRBV13,TGTGCCAGCAGCTTAGACGGGATAAGCGCAGATGAGCAGTTCTTC,CASSLDGISADEQFF
TRBJ2-5,-,-,TRBV2,TGTGCCAGCAGTGACCCCAGGGGCCAAGAGACCCAGTACTTC,CASSDPRGQETQYF
TRBJ1-1,-,-,TRBV21-1,TGTGCCCTGGGACAGATTACTACCGACACTGAAGCTTTCTTT,CALGQITTDTEAFF
TRBJ2-1,-,TRBD2,TRBV7-9,TGTGCCAGCAGCCAGACGCTGGGACTATTAGGGGAGCAGTTCTTC,CASSQTLGLLGEQFF
TRBJ2-7,-,-,TRBV5-1,TGCGCCAGCAGCTTTGGCGACGGGAGAGGCGAGCAGTACTTC,CASSFGDGRGEQYF
TRBJ2-1,-,TRBD2,TRBV9,TGTGCCAGCAGCCACGGGACTAGCGGGTACAATGAGCAGTTCTTC,CASSHGTSGYNEQFF
TRBJ1-1,once,-,TRBV30,TGTGCCTGGACCAGGGGAACTACTTATGTCGCTGAAGCTTTCTTT,CAWTRGTTYVAEAFF
TRBJ1-4,once,TRBD1,TRBV5-1,TGCGCCAGCAGCACCGGACAGGGGGCTGGTAATGAAAAACTGTTTTTT,CASSTGQGAGNEKLFF
TRBJ2-2,-,TRBD1,TRBV10-3,TGTGCCAGCGGCGAATCAGGGGGACGGGACGGGGAGCTGTTTTTT,CASGESGGRDGELFF
TRBJ2-1,-,TRBD2,TRBV5-5,TGTGCCAGCAGCTTGGCCCCCGCGGGGGTATACAATGAGCAGTTCTTC,CASSLAPAGVYNEQFF
TRBJ1-5,-,TRBD1,TRBV6-1,TGTGCCAGCAGGCAAACAGGGGGGAGCAATCAGCCCCAGCATTTT,CASRQTGGSNQPQHF
TRBJ2-7,-,-,TRBV6-5,TGTGCCAGCAGCAGGGGACGAGAGCACGAGCAGTACTTC,CASSRGREHEQYF
TRBJ2-3,once,TRBD2,TRBV27,TGTGCCAGCAGTTTCGGGGGAGGGCGGGATACGCAGTATTTT,CASSFGGGRDTQYF
TRBJ2-2,once,-,TRBV6-5,TGTGCCAGCAGCCGACAGACCGGGGAGCTGTTTTTT,CASSRQTGELFF
TRBJ1-2,-,-,TRBV14,TGTGCCAGCAGCCAAGCGGTGCTGGTAAGCGGCTACACCTTC,CASSQAVLVSGYTF
TRBJ2-1,-,TRBD2,TRBV4-2,TGTGCCAGCAGCCAAAGCCTAGCGGGGACCAATGAGCAGTTCTTC,CASSQSLAGTNEQFF
TRBJ2-2,-,-,TRBV7-3,TGTGCCAGCAGCAAGACTGGATTCACCGGGGAGCTGTTTTTT,CASSKTGFTGELFF
TRBJ2-7,-,TRBD2,TRBV6-5,TGTGCCAGCAGCAGTCTAGCGGGGGGCACCTACGAGCAGTACTTC,CASSSLAGGTYEQYF
TRBJ1-4,once,-,TRBV6-1,TGTGCCAGCAGTGGCATTGAGGGGGCAACTAATGAAAAACTGTTTTTT,CASSGIEGATNEKLFF
TRBJ1-5,-,TRBD1,TRBV10-3,TGTGCCATCAGTGAGTCGATGCCGACAGGGGGCTTGAGCAATCAGCCCCAGCATTTT,CAISESMPTGGLSNQPQHF
TRBJ2-2,once,TRBD2,TRBV5-1,TGCGCCAGCAGCCCCGGGGGGGCGCGGACCGGGGAGCTGTTTTTT,CASSPGGARTGELFF
TRBJ2-1,-,TRBD2,TRBV30,TGTGCCTGGAGGGAAGGGACTAGCGGGAAGACCTACAATGAGCAGTTCTTC,CAWREGTSGKTYNEQFF
TRBJ2-2,-,TRBD1,TRBV5-1,TGCGCCAGCAGCTTGGGGCCAGGGGGACAATACACGAACACCGGGGAGCTGTTTTTT,CASSLGPGGQYTNTGELFF
TRBJ2-7,-,-,TRBV30,TGTGCCTGGAAATCGGGACTGAATACCTACGAGCAGTACTTC,CAWKSGLNTYEQYF
TRBJ1-1,-,-,TRBV5-4,TGTGCCAGCAGCTTGAGCAGGGAAACTGAAGCTTTCTTT,CASSLSRETEAFF